One and the same sample provided the 29 T cell receptor beta chains below, sequenced in a study of T cells after yellow fever vaccination. TCRdb analysed the 5' RACE reads with MiXCR anew, one entry per CDR3 protein. The sample holds hundreds of thousands of distinct CDR3 sequences, more than 5.5% seen once. Sequenced material: PBMCs, taken 5 days after the yellow fever booster vaccination. Source of these receptors: a man aged 30-40 years who received the YFV17D yellow fever vaccine.

This clonotype was seen ten or more times. The J gene is TRBJ2-5, the V gene TRBV7-6; D is unresolved. The V gene's germline CDR1 is SGHVS and CDR2 FNYEAQ. V lost 0 bases and J lost 5, with 10 bases in between. This CDR3 contains 14 residues. CDR3 residues: CASSLAQRVETQYF. As DNA, the CDR3 is TGTGCCAGCAGCTTAGCGCAAAGGGTTGAGACCCAGTACTTC. Full variable domain (remainder filled in from reference TRBV7-6 and TRBJ2-5): GAGVSQSPRYKVTKRGQDVALRCDPISGHVSLYWYRQALGQGPEFLTYFNYEAQQDKSGLPNDRFSAERPEGSISTLTIQRTEQRDSAMYRCASSLAQRVETQYFGPGTRLLVL.

This clonotype was picked up many times. The genes are TRBV6-4 and TRBJ2-2; D is undetermined. Trimming removed 10 bases at V and 0 bases at J, with 15 bases between. Germline CDR1 and CDR2: MRHNA and SNTAGT. This CDR3 is 15 amino acids long. The CDR3 is CATRAQPSNTGELFF. For the CDR3, the DNA is TGTGCCACGCGAGCGCAGCCATCGAACACCGGGGAGCTGTTTTTT.

This clonotype was seen at least ten times. This chain joins TRBV20-1 and TRBJ2-1, with 9 bases matching TRBD1. Germline V gives CDR1 DFQATT, CDR2 SNEGSKA (reference sequence). The J segment lost 6 bases and the V segment lost 6 bases, leaving 9 bases of the junction unmatched. The CDR3 sequence is 14 residues long. Here the CDR3 DNA reads TGCAGTGCCGCCCGACAGGGGGAGGGCAATGAGCAGTTCTTC. Translating it yields CSAARQGEGNEQFF.

This clonotype was seen at least ten times. The chain combines TRBV6-2 or TRBV6-3 with TRBJ2-1; D is uncertain. V was pared by 1 base and J by 15 bases, with 13 bases between. The CDR3 totals 12 residues. Germline V CDR1 and CDR2: MNHEY, SVGEGT. The CDR3 DNA is TGTGCCAGCAGTTACTTGACATCCCATCTGTTCTTC. This sequence encodes CASSYLTSHLFF.

A few counts support this clonotype. The rearrangement joins TRBV4-3 to TRBJ2-1, with D possibly matching TRBD1 (7 bases). The ends were cut back, 0 bases at V and 0 bases at J, with 9 bases in the middle. The CDR3 runs to 16 residues. CDR1 LGHNA and CDR2 YSLEER come from the germline V gene. The CDR3, as DNA: TGCGCCAGCAGCCAAGATCAGGGGGGCTCCTACAATGAGCAGTTCTTC. It is translated as CASSQDQGGSYNEQFF.

This clonotype has only a few counts. The chain has TRBV27 and TRBJ2-7; TRBD2 matches 8 bases. The CDR3 is made up of 15 amino acids. V lost 2 bases, J lost 2 bases, and 5 bases stayed unmatched. From germline, CDR1 is MNHEY and CDR2 SMNVEV (reference sequence). In nucleotides, the CDR3 is TGTGCCAGCAGTTTAGAAGCGGGAGCCCCCTACGAGCAGTACTTC. It specifies CASSLEAGAPYEQYF.

This clonotype was picked up many times. This chain joins TRBV19 and TRBJ2-1; D ambiguous. Germline V CDR1 and CDR2: LNHDA, SQIVND (reference sequence). This CDR3 region has 12 residues. V was shortened by 5 bases and J by 5 bases, with 7 bases between the two germline ends. CDR3 bases: TGTGCCAGTAGTGGCGTAAACAATGAGCAGTTCTTC. It encodes CASSGVNNEQFF. Using reference TRBV19 and TRBJ2-1 for the parts outside the CDR3, the full variable domain is DGGITQSPKYLFRKEGQNVTLSCEQNLNHDAMYWYRQDPGQGLRLIYYSQIVNDFQKGDIAEGYSVSREKKESFPLTVTSAQKNPTAFYLCASSGVNNEQFFGPGTRLTVL.

The chain employs TRBV2 and TRBJ1-6; a possible D gene is TRBD1 (5 bases). The V gene's germline CDR1 is SNHLY and CDR2 FYNNEI. Trimming cost V 4 bases and J 10 bases, with 11 bases left between them. The CDR3 contains 13 residues. CDR3 region: CASSGDGVSPLHF. In DNA, the CDR3 is TGTGCCAGCAGTGGGGACGGTGTGTCACCCCTCCACTTT.

A remark on this clonotype: Its ends do not fully match the called genes, so a read error is possible. The chain carries TRBV20-1 and TRBJ2-7; 13 positions match TRBD2. Per the germline V gene, CDR1 is DFQATT and CDR2 is SNEGSKA (reference sequence). This CDR3 is built from 19 residues. CDR3 DNA: TGCTGTGCTAGAGATCGGACGAGGACTAGCGGGAGAGGTGCTGGCGAGCAGTACTTC. Its translation is CCARDRTRTSGRGAGEQYF.

The table lists this clonotype with many counts. The chain couples TRBV7-2 to TRBJ2-1; 13 nucleotides match TRBD2. There are 16 residues in the CDR3. The germline V gene encodes CDR1 SGHTA and CDR2 FQGNSA. Trimming removed 5 bases from V and 4 bases from J; junction bases left unmatched: 5. The CDR3 sequence is CASSKGLAGVYNEQFF. Written as DNA, the CDR3 is TGTGCCAGCAGCAAAGGACTAGCGGGAGTTTACAATGAGCAGTTCTTC.

This clonotype was detected only a few times. The gene calls are TRBV6-1 and TRBJ2-7; a possible D gene is TRBD2 (6 bases). The CDR3 extends over 15 amino acids. Germline V gene sequence: CDR1 MNHNS, CDR2 SASEGT. V gave up 7 bases and J gave up 3 bases, with 19 bases separating them. CDR3 sequence reads: CASTRGLNELYEQYF. The DNA of the CDR3 is TGTGCCAGCACCAGAGGACTAAACGAGCTCTACGAGCAGTACTTC.

This clonotype was seen repeatedly, ten times or more. The chain combines TRBV7-2 with TRBJ2-7, with D possibly being TRBD2 (6 bases). Trimming took off 0 bases at V and 2 bases at J, with 11 bases between the two ends. The CDR3 has 15 amino acids. The germline gives CDR1 SGHTA, CDR2 FQGNSA. This CDR3 is CASSLAVGGPYEQYF. The CDR3 nucleotides are TGTGCCAGCAGCTTAGCGGTCGGAGGGCCCTACGAGCAGTACTTC.

This clonotype was observed at least ten times. The V and J genes are TRBV6-2 or TRBV6-3 and TRBJ2-1; 12 nucleotides match TRBD2. V was pared by 2 bases and J by 2 bases, with 7 bases of the junction left unmatched. Looked up from germline, CDR1 is MNHEY and CDR2 is SVGEGT. CDR3 length: 18 residues. CDR3 nucleotide sequence: TGTGCCAGCAGTTACGGGGCTAGCGGGAGGGAACCCTACAATGAGCAGTTCTTC. It codes for CASSYGASGREPYNEQFF.

There are a few counts of this clonotype. The rearrangement joins TRBV5-1 to TRBJ2-1; D unclear. In germline, CDR1 is SGHRS, CDR2 YFSETQ. This CDR3 contains 16 residues. Trimming took off 4 bases at V and 4 bases at J, with 18 bases between the two ends. CDR3 sequence reads: CASSARYTPRYNEQFF. Written as DNA, the CDR3 is TGCGCCAGCAGCGCGCGCTACACCCCCAGGTACAATGAGCAGTTCTTC.

This clonotype was counted between two and nine times. The chain couples TRBV10-3 to TRBJ2-3, with TRBD1 as a possible D gene (6 bases). The CDR3 is made up of 15 amino acids. From germline, CDR1 is ENHRY and CDR2 SYGVKD. V lost 5 bases to trimming and J lost 0 bases, with 12 bases between them. This CDR3 reads CAISLAGASTDTQYF. The CDR3 DNA follows: TGTGCCATCAGTTTAGCAGGGGCTAGCACAGATACGCAGTATTTT.

This clonotype occurred many times. The chain links TRBV20-1 to TRBJ2-7; 7 nucleotides line up with TRBD1. V lost 4 bases, J lost 7 bases, and 13 bases stayed unmatched. Germline CDR1 DFQATT, CDR2 SNEGSKA (reference sequence). There are 14 residues in the CDR3. CDR3 sequence: CSATLQGRGFEQYF. The CDR3 DNA reads TGCAGTGCTACTTTACAGGGGCGAGGGTTTGAGCAGTACTTC.

In its sample, this clonotype was seen a few times. This chain connects TRBV7-9 to TRBJ2-1; no clear D gene. Germline CDR1 reads SEHNR; CDR2 reads FQNEAQ (reference sequence). V dropped 6 bases and J dropped 8 bases, with 11 bases sitting between them. The CDR3 covers 12 residues. Here the CDR3 DNA reads TGTGCCAGCAGTCCTAGATTCGATGAGCAGTTCTTC. This gives the protein CASSPRFDEQFF.

This clonotype was counted ten times or more. This rearrangement joins TRBV4-1 to TRBJ2-1; D is unclear. Trimming cost V 3 bases and J 6 bases, with 12 bases left between them. Per germline, CDR1 MGHRA and CDR2 YSYEKL. CDR3 length equals 14 residues. This CDR3 reads CASSHPGVLNEQFF. The CDR3 DNA follows: TGCGCCAGCAGCCACCCCGGAGTCCTCAATGAGCAGTTCTTC.

CDR3 coding DNA: TGCGCCAGCAGCCAATGGGTACGAGCAAACTACGAGCAGTACTTC. As protein: CASSQWVRANYEQYF. The chain combines TRBV4-1 with TRBJ2-7; D not certain. Trimming shortened V by 2 bases and J by 3 bases, and 14 bases separated the two germline ends. In germline, CDR1 is MGHRA, CDR2 YSYEKL. The CDR3 length is 15 residues.

The rearrangement links TRBV10-2 to TRBJ2-1, with 8 positions matching TRBD2. Germline V gene sequence: CDR1 WSHSY, CDR2 SAAADI. This CDR3 spans 16 amino acids. Unmatched junction bases numbered 7, after V lost 2 bases and J lost 4 bases. CDR3 sequence: CASSEGIAGLYNEQFF. The CDR3 DNA reads TGCGCCAGCAGTGAGGGGATAGCGGGGTTGTACAATGAGCAGTTCTTC.

This clonotype was seen repeatedly, ten times or more. The V and J genes are TRBV11-2 and TRBJ2-4, with D possibly being TRBD2 (5 bases). CDR3 length: 15 amino acids. Germline V lookup: CDR1 SGHAT, CDR2 FQNNGV. V lost 6 bases and J lost 8, with 20 bases in between. The CDR3 coding sequence is TGTGCCAGCAGTTTATCCCCCGGGGAGAGGTACATTCAGTACTTC. Its protein is CASSLSPGERYIQYF.

This clonotype was recorded a few times. The chain links TRBV6-2 or TRBV6-3 to TRBJ2-2; TRBD1 is a possible D gene (6 bases). Germline V gene data show CDR1 as MNHEY and CDR2 as SVGEGT. The CDR3 loop spans 15 amino acids. With 3 bases removed from V and 7 bases from J, the gap between germline ends came to 15 bases. In DNA form, the CDR3 reads TGTGCCAGCAGTTATCGAGTAGCAGGGGACGGGGAGCTGTTTTTT. Translated, it gives CASSYRVAGDGELFF.

This chain joins TRBV9 and TRBJ2-2, with D possibly TRBD2 on 5 matching bases. The CDR3 length is 13 residues. The germline V and J ends were trimmed by 3 bases and 4 bases, with 7 bases remaining between them. Germline V gene lookup returns CDR1 SGDLS and CDR2 YYNGEE. This chain's CDR3 is CASSATSTGELFF. In nucleotides, the CDR3 is TGTGCCAGCAGCGCAACTAGCACCGGGGAGCTGTTTTTT.

This clonotype showed up many times. This chain uses TRBV29-1 with TRBJ1-5; 9 nucleotides line up with TRBD1. With 4 bases clipped from V and 4 bases from J, the junction kept 2 bases outside the gene matches. Germline values: CDR1 SQVTM, CDR2 ANQGSEA. The CDR3 extends over 13 amino acids. As DNA, the CDR3 is TGCAGCGTTGCGACAGGGGGAAATCAGCCCCAGCATTTT. The encoded protein is CSVATGGNQPQHF.

CDR3 in DNA: TGTGCCAGCAGTACCCTCCTAGGGGGCGCAACTGAAGCTTTCTTT. Translated, it gives CASSTLLGGATEAFF. The J gene is TRBJ1-1, the V gene TRBV12-3 or TRBV12-4, with TRBD1 matching over 7 bases. J lost 5 bases, V lost 5 bases, and 11 bases had no gene match. The length of the CDR3 is 15 residues.

This clonotype appeared many times. The V call is TRBV6-5, the J call TRBJ2-7, with 9 bases that match TRBD1. The CDR3 extends over 13 amino acids. Germline V gene data show CDR1 as MNHEY and CDR2 as SVGAGI. V gave up 2 bases and J gave up 7 bases; unmatched junction bases: 3. Here the CDR3 reads CASSYGTGLEQYF. The CDR3 DNA sequence: TGTGCCAGCAGTTACGGGACAGGGCTGGAGCAGTACTTC.

This clonotype was observed many times. The rearrangement links TRBV12-3 or TRBV12-4 to TRBJ2-7; the match to TRBD1 covers 7 bases. Trimming removed 1 base from V and 5 bases from J; junction bases left unmatched: 8. The CDR3 spans 15 residues. The DNA of the CDR3 is TGTGCCAGCAGTTTAGGGGCAGGGGGTCTCCACGAGCAGTACTTC. This gives the protein CASSLGAGGLHEQYF.

This clonotype has ten or more counts. V gene TRBV20-1 combines with J gene TRBJ2-1, with D uncertain. The germline V and J ends were trimmed by 0 bases and 4 bases, with 13 bases remaining between them. This CDR3 spans 15 amino acids. Germline V lookup: CDR1 DFQATT, CDR2 SNEGSKA (reference sequence). CDR3 region: CSARERLQWYNEQFF. The DNA of the CDR3 is TGCAGTGCTAGAGAACGCCTCCAGTGGTACAATGAGCAGTTCTTC.

The chain carries TRBV28 and TRBJ2-7; D could derive from TRBD1 or TRBD2 (5 bases each). The CDR3 consists of 12 residues. Germline V gene data show CDR1 as MDHEN and CDR2 as SYDVKM. V lost 8 bases and J lost 7, with 15 bases in between. CDR3 residues: CASWRGAGEQYF. The CDR3 region has the DNA TGTGCCAGCTGGAGAGGGGCAGGAGAGCAGTACTTC.